The 19 T cell receptor beta chains given below trace back to one sample, sequenced in a study of blood T cell repertoires in COVID-19. Only in-frame clones appear in the TCRdb table, and some are missing; sequencing was by immunoSEQ multiplex PCR. Found here are fewer than 250,000 clones, around 85% of them singletons; the top ten hold more than 6%. Sequencing was performed on peripheral blood. These receptors all stem from a woman aged 60-70 years with active or convalescent COVID-19.

J is TRBJ2-7 and V is TRBV5-1; 12 bases are shared with TRBD2. The CDR3 loop spans 18 amino acids. Germline values: CDR1 SGHRS, CDR2 YFSETQ. V was clipped by 0 bases and J by 1 base; unmatched bases: 8. CDR3 nucleotides: TGCGCCAGCAGCTTGGGCCTAGCGGGAGGGGATTTTTCCTACGAGCAGTACTTC. Translating it yields CASSLGLAGGDFSYEQYF. The full variable domain, rest sourced from reference TRBV5-1 and TRBJ2-7, is KAGVTQTPRYLIKTRGQQVTLSCSPISGHRSVSWYQQTPGQGLQFLFEYFSETQRNKGNFPGRFSGRQFSNSRSEMNVSTLELGDSALYLCASSLGLAGGDFSYEQYFGPGTRLTVT.

This sequence joins TRBV24-1 and TRBJ2-6; TRBD1 aligns across 7 bases. This CDR3 has 16 residues. Looked up from germline, CDR1 is KGHDR and CDR2 is SFDVKD. Losses at the gene ends were 9 bases for V and 0 bases for J; bases not matched to a gene: 7. CDR3 amino acids: CATSGTEFSGANVLTF. CDR3 coding DNA: TGTGCCACCTCCGGGACAGAATTCTCTGGGGCCAACGTCCTGACTTTC.

The chain links TRBV5-1 to TRBJ2-1, with 16 bases matching TRBD2. The germline V gene has CDR1 SGHRS and CDR2 YFSETQ. The CDR3 has 17 residues. Losses at the gene ends were 4 bases for V and 7 bases for J; bases not matched to a gene: 8. In nucleotides, the CDR3 is TGCGCCAGCAGCGAGGGACTAGCGGGAGGGCCTGCGAATGAGCAGTTCTTC. It yields the protein CASSEGLAGGPANEQFF.

This rearrangement joins TRBV29-1 to TRBJ1-2, with 9 bases identical to TRBD1. J was trimmed by 9 bases and V by 6 bases; bases with no gene match: 11. The CDR3 sequence is 13 residues long. CDR1 SQVTM and CDR2 ANQGSEA come from the germline V gene. CDR3 protein: CSVVPTGGGRYTF. The CDR3 DNA sequence: TGCAGCGTCGTACCGACAGGGGGGGGCCGCTACACCTTC.

Only one count was recorded for this clone. The V and J genes are TRBV3-1 (or the pseudogene TRBV3-2) and TRBJ2-3, with TRBD2 matching over 14 bases. The CDR3 length is 17 residues. Germline trimming cut 2 bases from V and 3 bases from J; bases unmatched to any gene: 4. Looked up from germline, CDR1 is LGHDT and CDR2 is YNNKEL (reference sequence). The CDR3 is CASSQMTSGGATDTQYF. The CDR3, as DNA: TGTGCCAGCAGCCAAATGACTAGCGGGGGGGCTACAGATACGCAGTATTTT.

This chain links TRBV29-1 with TRBJ1-1, with D hard to call. CDR1 and CDR2 from the germline V gene are SQVTM and ANQGSEA. The CDR3 runs to 12 residues. Trimming left V 2 bases short and J 7 bases short, with 11 bases between. This CDR3 reads CSVEREYGEAFF. For the CDR3, the DNA is TGCAGCGTTGAACGGGAGTACGGTGAAGCTTTCTTT.

The chain joins TRBV30 to TRBJ1-2; D is perhaps TRBD1 (6 bases). The CDR3 loop spans 13 amino acids. Per germline, CDR1 GTSNPN and CDR2 SVGIG (reference sequence). The V and J ends lost 2 bases and 4 bases respectively, with 11 bases between them. CDR3 loop: CAWSRGAGYGYTF. DNA of the CDR3: TGTGCCTGGAGTCGGGGGGCGGGCTATGGCTACACCTTC.

V and J are TRBV28 and TRBJ2-2; 8 bases are a match to TRBD1. Per the germline V gene, CDR1 is MDHEN and CDR2 is SYDVKM. CDR3 length: 15 amino acids. V shed 7 bases and J 6 bases; nucleotides not matched to a gene: 10. CDR3 coding DNA: TGTGCCAGCAACCTGGACAGGGTGATAGCCGGGGAGCTGTTTTTT. Protein product: CASNLDRVIAGELFF.

The rearrangement joins TRBV27 to TRBJ1-6; 9 nucleotides line up with TRBD1. The CDR3 runs to 17 residues. Trimming cost V 5 bases and J 4 bases; bases outside gene matches: 9. CDR1 and CDR2 (germline): MNHEY, SMNVEV (reference sequence). The CDR3 coding sequence is TGTGCCAGCAGTCCCGGGACAGGGAGAAAATATAATTCACCCCTCCACTTT. This codes for CASSPGTGRKYNSPLHF.

A single count supports this clone. The V gene is TRBV24-1, the J gene TRBJ2-1, with 7 bases matching TRBD2. The CDR3 is 15 amino acids. Germline trimming cut 5 bases from V and 5 bases from J; bases unmatched to any gene: 8. Germline V lookup: CDR1 KGHDR, CDR2 SFDVKD. The chain's CDR3 is CATSAAGPPNNEQFF. In DNA form, the CDR3 reads TGTGCCACCAGTGCAGCGGGACCCCCTAACAATGAGCAGTTCTTC.

Comment on this clone: At one end the junction does not follow the germline gene, possibly because of a read error. The chain employs TRBV2 and TRBJ2-7; D not resolved. CDR3 length: 11 residues. Germline values: CDR1 SNHLY, CDR2 FYNNEI. CDR3 amino acids: CASSEYTLIGF. DNA of the CDR3: TGTGCCAGCAGTGAATACACCTTAATTGGCTTC.

The V gene is TRBV5-1, the J gene TRBJ1-4; the D gene is possibly TRBD1 (6 bases). V lost 4 bases and J 8 bases, leaving 9 bases between the germline ends. The germline CDR1 and CDR2 sequences are SGHRS and YFSETQ. The CDR3 has 12 residues. The CDR3: CASSQDSEKLFF. The CDR3 nucleotides read TGCGCCAGCAGCCAGGACAGCGAAAAACTGTTTTTT.

This sequence joins TRBV7-8 and TRBJ2-7; 7 bases map to TRBD1. Losses at the gene ends were 5 bases for V and 4 bases for J; bases not matched to a gene: 14. This CDR3 is 16 amino acids long. The germline gives CDR1 SGHVS, CDR2 FQNEAQ. The CDR3 DNA sequence: TGTGCCAGCAGCGCAGTGAGAGGGGGCCCGGAGTACGAGCAGTACGTC. Amino acid sequence: CASSAVRGGPEYEQYV.

In this sample, this clone turned up once. The V call is TRBV3-1 (or the pseudogene TRBV3-2), the J call TRBJ2-1, with 10 bases aligning to TRBD2. J gave up 9 bases and V 4 bases, and 12 bases lay outside the gene matches. The germline V gene has CDR1 LGHDT and CDR2 YNNKEL (reference sequence). This CDR3 spans 16 amino acids. The CDR3 coding sequence is TGTGCCAGCAGCCCCTATGGAGCGGGGGGGTCGGTTGAGCAGTTCTTC. Translating gives CASSPYGAGGSVEQFF.

This clone has ten or more counts. The CDR3 region is CASSFGQGKAEAFF. Written as DNA, the CDR3 is TGTGCCAGCAGTTTTGGACAGGGGAAGGCTGAAGCTTTCTTT. J is TRBJ1-1 and V is TRBV5-4; 9 nucleotides align to TRBD1. Looked up from germline, CDR1 is SGHNT and CDR2 is YYREEE (reference sequence). Losses at the gene ends were 5 bases for V and 6 bases for J; bases not matched to a gene: 8. This CDR3 is 14 amino acids long.

The rearrangement uses TRBV7-2 and TRBJ2-2; D perhaps matches TRBD1 (6 bases). Germline-derived CDR1 and CDR2 are SGHTA and FQGNSA. The length of the CDR3 is 15 residues. Trimming pared 1 base from V and 1 base from J, leaving 7 bases between. This CDR3 reads CASSLGGQNTGELFF. CDR3 coding DNA: TGTGCCAGCAGCTTAGGGGGACAGAACACCGGGGAGCTGTTTTTT.

The count of this clone is one. J is TRBJ1-4 and V is TRBV5-1; TRBD1 matches 8 bases. Germline V lookup: CDR1 SGHRS, CDR2 YFSETQ. V shed 6 bases, J shed 7 bases, and the junction held 14 bases outside the gene matches. The CDR3 consists of 16 residues. Here the CDR3 DNA reads TGCGCCAGCAAGCCACTGACAGGGGCCTTCGGTGAAAAACTGTTTTTT. Translating gives CASKPLTGAFGEKLFF.

This chain connects TRBV6-5 to TRBJ2-5; 13 nucleotides line up with TRBD2. The V and J ends lost 2 bases and 4 bases, in that order; junction bases with no gene match: 1. This CDR3 is 15 amino acids long. Germline-derived CDR1 and CDR2 are MNHEY and SVGAGI. CDR3 bases: TGTGCCAGCAGTTACGGGACTAGCGGGGCAGAGACCCAGTACTTC. It is translated as CASSYGTSGAETQYF.

This sequence joins TRBV24-1 and TRBJ2-2; tentative D call: TRBD2 (5 bases). This CDR3 has 15 residues. Germline V CDR1 and CDR2: KGHDR, SFDVKD. Trimming stripped 8 bases from V and 4 bases from J, with 16 bases between. The CDR3 region is CATNLPGLCTGELFF. The CDR3 DNA sequence: TGTGCCACCAATCTACCAGGACTCTGCACCGGGGAGCTGTTTTTT.